The source of this T cell receptor (beta chain) is a study of regulatory T cells in long-lasting Graves disease. Combining iRepertoire HTBI primers with Arm-PCR of CDR3 regions, the authors built TCR beta libraries. A single record per CDR3 protein comes from TCRdb applying MiXCR to the multiplex PCR reads. The top ten clones hold around 11% of a sample with 560,000 or so distinct CDR3 sequences, 16% of them seen once. V gave up 5 bases and J gave up 4 bases; unmatched junction bases: 9. This CDR3 is 14 amino acids long. The germline gives CDR1 DFQATT, CDR2 SNEGSKA (reference sequence). This clonotype was recorded many times. Noted time point: newly diagnosed GD, antithyroid drugs for less than 3 months. TCR sequences were obtained from RNA taken from PBMCs. This sample was shared with a second study, whose subject was T cells in Graves' hyperthyroidism and ophthalmopathy.

This TCR came from a man aged 18 to 29 with Graves disease. The rearrangement uses TRBV20-1 and TRBJ1-2; 8 bases line up with TRBD1. The specimen comprised peripheral blood mononuclear cells (PBMCs), sampled at new diagnosis, from a patient treated with antithyroid drugs. CDR3 residues: CSAHGQGQPYGYTF. The CDR3 region has the DNA TGCAGTGCTCATGGACAGGGCCAACCCTATGGCTACACCTTC.